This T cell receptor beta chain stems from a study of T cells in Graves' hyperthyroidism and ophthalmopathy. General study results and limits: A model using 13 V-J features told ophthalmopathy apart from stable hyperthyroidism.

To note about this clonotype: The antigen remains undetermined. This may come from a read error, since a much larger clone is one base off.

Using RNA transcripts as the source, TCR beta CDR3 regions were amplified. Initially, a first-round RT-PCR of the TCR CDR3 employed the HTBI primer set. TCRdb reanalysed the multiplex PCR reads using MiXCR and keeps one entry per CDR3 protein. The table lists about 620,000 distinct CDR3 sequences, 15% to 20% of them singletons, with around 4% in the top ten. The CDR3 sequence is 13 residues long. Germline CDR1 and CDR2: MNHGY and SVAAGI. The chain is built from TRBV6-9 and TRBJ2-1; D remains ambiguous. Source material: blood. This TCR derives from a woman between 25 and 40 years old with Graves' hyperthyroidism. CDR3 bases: TGTGCCAGCAGTTACTTCTCCTGCAATGAGCAGTTCTTC. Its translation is CASSYFSCNEQFF.